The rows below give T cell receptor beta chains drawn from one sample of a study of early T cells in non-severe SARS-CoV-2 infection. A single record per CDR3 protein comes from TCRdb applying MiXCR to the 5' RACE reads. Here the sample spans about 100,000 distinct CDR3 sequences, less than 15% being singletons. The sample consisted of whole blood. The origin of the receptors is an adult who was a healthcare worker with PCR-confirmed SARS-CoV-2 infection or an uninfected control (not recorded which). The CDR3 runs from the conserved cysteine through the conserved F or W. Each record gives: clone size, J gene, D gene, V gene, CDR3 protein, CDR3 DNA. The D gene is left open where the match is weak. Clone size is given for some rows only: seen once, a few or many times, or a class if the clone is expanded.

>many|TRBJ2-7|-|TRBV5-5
CASSFIRDGEQYF
TGTGCCAGCAGCTTTATACGGGACGGCGAGCAGTACTTC
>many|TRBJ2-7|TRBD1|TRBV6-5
CASSRTGVVYEQYF
TGTGCCAGCAGCCGGACAGGGGTGGTCTACGAGCAGTACTTC
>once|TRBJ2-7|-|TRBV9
CASSFNTGGFYEQYF
TGTGCCAGCAGCTTTAACACCGGGGGCTTCTACGAGCAGTACTTC
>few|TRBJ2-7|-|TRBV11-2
CASSRGGGSYEQYF
TGTGCCAGCAGTCGAGGTGGCGGTTCCTACGAGCAGTACTTC
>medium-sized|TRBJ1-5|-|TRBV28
CASSLIDSNQPQHF
TGTGCCAGCAGTTTAATAGATTCCAATCAGCCCCAGCATTTT
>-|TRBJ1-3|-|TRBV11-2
CASSLDYSRDTGNTIYF
TGTGCCAGCAGCTTAGATTATTCCCGCGACACTGGAAACACCATATATTTT
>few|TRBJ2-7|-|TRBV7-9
CASSLGLEGEQYF
TGTGCCAGCAGCTTAGGGTTAGAGGGGGAGCAGTACTTC
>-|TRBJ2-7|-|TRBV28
CASSPPILYEQYF
TGTGCCAGCAGTCCCCCTATCCTTTACGAGCAGTACTTC
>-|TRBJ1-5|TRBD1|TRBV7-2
CASSIGTGRGNQPQHF
TGTGCCAGCAGTATCGGGACAGGGAGAGGTAATCAGCCCCAGCATTTT
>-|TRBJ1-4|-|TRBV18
CASSPQSANEKLFF
TGTGCCAGCTCACCACAGTCGGCGAATGAAAAACTGTTTTTT
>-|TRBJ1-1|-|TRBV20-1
CSARDSRGGTEAFF
TGCAGTGCTAGAGATTCACGAGGGGGCACTGAAGCTTTCTTT
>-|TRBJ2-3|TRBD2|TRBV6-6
CASSYTSGGARGTDTQYF
TGTGCCAGCAGTTACACTAGCGGGGGGGCGAGGGGCACAGATACGCAGTATTTT
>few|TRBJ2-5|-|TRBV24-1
CATRHGETQYF
TGTGCCACCAGGCACGGAGAGACCCAGTACTTC
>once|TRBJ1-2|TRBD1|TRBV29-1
CSATGTGPYGYTF
TGCAGCGCCACCGGGACAGGACCCTATGGCTACACCTTC
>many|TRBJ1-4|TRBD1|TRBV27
CASSLRGAGQWDEKLFF
TGTGCCAGCAGTTTAAGAGGTGCGGGACAGTGGGATGAAAAACTGTTTTTT
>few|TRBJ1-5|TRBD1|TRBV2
CASSIDRAQPQHF
TGTGCCAGCAGCATAGACAGGGCCCAGCCCCAGCATTTT
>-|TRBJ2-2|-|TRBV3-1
CASSLQPRNRAPNTGELFF
TGTGCCAGCAGCCTTCAACCACGAAACCGGGCCCCAAACACCGGGGAGCTGTTTTTT
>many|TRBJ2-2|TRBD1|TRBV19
CASRTGLSGELFF
TGTGCCAGCCGGACAGGGTTGTCCGGGGAGCTGTTTTTT
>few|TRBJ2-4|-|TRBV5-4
CASSSQGSKNIQYF
TGTGCCAGCAGCTCCCAGGGTTCCAAAAACATTCAGTACTTC
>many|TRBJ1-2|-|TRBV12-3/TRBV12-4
CASSFRPPTYTF
TGTGCCAGCAGTTTTAGACCCCCAACCTACACCTTC
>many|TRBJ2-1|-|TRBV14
CASSQDLIYNEQFF
TGTGCCAGCAGCCAAGATCTCATCTACAATGAGCAGTTCTTC
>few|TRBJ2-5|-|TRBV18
CASSPNSKETQYF
TGTGCCAGCTCACCGAACAGTAAAGAGACCCAGTACTTC
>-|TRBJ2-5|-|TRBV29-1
CSARRGQQETQYF
TGCAGCGCACGGCGGGGCCAGCAAGAGACCCAGTACTTC
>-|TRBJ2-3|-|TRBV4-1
CASSQDGWPASTDTQYF
TGCGCCAGCAGCCAAGATGGGTGGCCGGCTAGCACAGATACGCAGTATTTT
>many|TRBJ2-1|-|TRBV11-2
CASSPVYKYNEQFF
TGTGCCAGCAGCCCCGTTTACAAGTACAATGAGCAGTTCTTC
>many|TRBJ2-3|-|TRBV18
CASSPITSSTDTQYF
TGTGCCAGCTCCCCTATCACGTCGAGCACAGATACGCAGTATTTT
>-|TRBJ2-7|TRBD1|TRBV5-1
CASSLDGGTGDYEQYF
TGCGCCAGCAGCTTGGACGGTGGGACAGGGGATTACGAGCAGTACTTC
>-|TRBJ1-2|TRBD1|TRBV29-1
CSATGGGYGYTF
TGCAGCGCTACAGGGGGGGGCTATGGCTACACCTTC
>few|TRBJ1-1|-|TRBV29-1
CSAKDTEAFF
TGCAGCGCCAAGGACACTGAAGCTTTCTTT
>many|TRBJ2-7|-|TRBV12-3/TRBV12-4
CASSFWGYEQYF
TGTGCCAGCAGTTTCTGGGGATACGAGCAGTACTTC
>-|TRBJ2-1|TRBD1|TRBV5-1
CASSRVGGDEQFF
TGCGCCAGCAGCCGGGTAGGGGGCGATGAGCAGTTCTTC
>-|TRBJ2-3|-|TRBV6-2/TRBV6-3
CASNHQLARADTQYF
TGTGCCAGCAACCACCAGCTAGCGAGGGCAGATACGCAGTATTTT
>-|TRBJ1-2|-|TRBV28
CASSIPGESYGYTF
TGTGCCAGCAGTATACCAGGGGAAAGCTATGGCTACACCTTC
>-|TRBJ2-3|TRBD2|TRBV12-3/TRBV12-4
CASRSTSGGTDTQYF
TGTGCCAGCAGGTCGACTAGCGGGGGGACAGATACGCAGTATTTT
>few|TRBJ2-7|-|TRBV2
CASSLDVYEQYF
TGTGCCAGCAGCCTGGACGTGTACGAGCAGTACTTC
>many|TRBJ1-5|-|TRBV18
CASSQAGNQPQHF
TGTGCCAGCTCACAAGCTGGGAATCAGCCCCAGCATTTT
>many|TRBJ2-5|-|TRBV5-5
CASSLTLTPGLAWGETQYF
TGTGCCAGCAGCTTGACCCTCACACCAGGGCTAGCTTGGGGAGAGACCCAGTACTTC
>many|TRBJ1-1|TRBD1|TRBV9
CASSVGGQGKAFF
TGTGCCAGCAGCGTAGGAGGACAGGGAAAGGCTTTCTTT
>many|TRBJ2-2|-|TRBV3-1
CASSRGSNTGELFF
TGTGCCAGCAGCCGGGGCTCGAACACCGGGGAGCTGTTTTTT
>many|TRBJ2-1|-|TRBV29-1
CSVEEGRGRSNEQFF
TGCAGCGTTGAAGAGGGGCGGGGGCGAAGTAATGAGCAGTTCTTC
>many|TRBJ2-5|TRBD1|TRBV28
CASSTRTGSSETQYF
TGTGCCAGCAGTACCAGGACAGGGTCGTCTGAGACCCAGTACTTC
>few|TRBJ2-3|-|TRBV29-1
CSVGAERGTDTQYF
TGCAGCGTTGGGGCAGAGCGGGGCACAGATACGCAGTATTTT
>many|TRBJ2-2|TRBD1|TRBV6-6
CATRDSYTGELFF
TGTGCCACCCGGGACAGTTACACCGGGGAGCTGTTTTTT
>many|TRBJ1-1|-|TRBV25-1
CASSESLADKAFF
TGTGCCAGCAGTGAAAGTCTGGCAGATAAGGCTTTCTTT
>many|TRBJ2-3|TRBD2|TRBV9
CASSVGRGAFSGTDTQYF
TGTGCCAGCAGCGTAGGACGAGGGGCGTTTAGCGGGACAGATACGCAGTATTTT
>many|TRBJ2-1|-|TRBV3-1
CASSQVAGVAYNEQFF
TGTGCCAGCAGCCAAGTGGCGGGCGTCGCCTACAATGAGCAGTTCTTC